The sequence of this TCR beta chain was determined in a study of graft-versus-host responses after intestinal transplantation. Trimming shortened V by 2 bases and J by 6 bases, and 9 bases separated the two germline ends. The CDR3 extends over 14 amino acids. CDR1 SGHRS and CDR2 YFSETQ come from the germline V gene. TCRdb keeps only in-frame clones here, not all; method: immunoSEQ multiplex PCR. The top ten hold more than 0.1% of the sample, which has about 120,000 clones, over 85% seen once. On this clone itself: Its specificity is unknown.

The sample was unstimulated CD4+ T cells sorted from spleen or lymph node cells, taken before intestinal transplant. This sequence joins TRBV5-1 and TRBJ1-6; D might be TRBD1 (6 bases). This clonotype originated in a human donor who received an intestinal transplant. This CDR3 is CASSLQGSNSPLHF. CDR3 in DNA: TGCGCCAGCAGCTTACAGGGATCTAATTCACCCCTCCACTTT.